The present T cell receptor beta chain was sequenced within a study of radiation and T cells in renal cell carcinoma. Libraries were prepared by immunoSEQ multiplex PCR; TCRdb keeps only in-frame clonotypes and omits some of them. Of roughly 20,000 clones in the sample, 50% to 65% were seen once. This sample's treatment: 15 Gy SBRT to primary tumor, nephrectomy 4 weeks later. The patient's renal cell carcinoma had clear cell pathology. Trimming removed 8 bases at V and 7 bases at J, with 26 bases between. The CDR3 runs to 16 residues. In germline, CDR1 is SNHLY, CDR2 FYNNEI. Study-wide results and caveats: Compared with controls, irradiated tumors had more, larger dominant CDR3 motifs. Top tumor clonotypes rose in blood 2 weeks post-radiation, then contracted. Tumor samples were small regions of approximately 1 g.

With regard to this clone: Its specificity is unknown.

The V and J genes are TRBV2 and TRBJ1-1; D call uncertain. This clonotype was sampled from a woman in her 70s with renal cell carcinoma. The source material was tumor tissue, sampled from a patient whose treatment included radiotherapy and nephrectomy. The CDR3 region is CASGGGVFSPFNEAFF. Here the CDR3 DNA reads TGTGCCAGCGGAGGTGGGGTATTTAGCCCCTTTAATGAAGCTTTCTTT.